This T cell receptor beta chain was captured in a study of T cell responses to AZD1222 COVID-19 vaccine. Trimming cost V 6 bases and J 8 bases; bases outside gene matches: 3. CDR3 size: 11 residues. The germline V gene has CDR1 MDHEN and CDR2 SYDVKM. The repertoire was sequenced with immunoSEQ multiplex PCR; TCRdb's copy has only in-frame clones and lacks some. Of some 40,000 clones listed, roughly 80% are singletons. The chain couples TRBV28 to TRBJ1-2; 7 bases line up with TRBD1. The input for sequencing was peripheral blood, taken on day 0 of AZD1222 vaccination. This receptor was identified in an adult in good health. DNA for the CDR3: TGTGCCAGCAGGGTGGGACAGGGCTACACCTTC. It encodes CASRVGQGYTF.